This T cell receptor (beta chain) was recorded in a study of T-cell reconstitution after alpha-beta-depleted transplantation in children. Whole-study results and caveats: The origin of high day-60 TCRbeta diversity in some patients lay in surviving recipient T cells and thymic progenitors. It was newly produced T cells that mostly accounted for T-cell counts and diversity one year after transplant.

The CDR3 contains 13 residues. V lost 5 bases to trimming and J lost 2 bases; unmatched junction nucleotides: 3. The germline V gene encodes CDR1 SGHVS and CDR2 FNYEAQ. As for this clonotype: Its matching antigen is unknown.

Unique molecular identifiers featured in how the TCRbeta library was prepared. TCRdb redid the calling of the PCR reads with MiXCR, one entry per CDR3 protein. This sample has around 960,000 distinct CDR3 sequences, with under 30% found just once. This receptor was identified in a boy younger than two who had a stem cell transplant for SCID, so the T cells may come from the graft donor. The V gene is TRBV7-6, the J gene TRBJ2-7, with 7 nucleotides matching TRBD1. Sequenced material: PBMCs, mostly from graft donor cells, taken 360 days after TCRalphabeta/CD19-depleted stem cell transplant. CDR3 in DNA: TGTGCCAGCAGCCGGGACAGTACCTACGAGCAGTACTTC. This gives the protein CASSRDSTYEQYF. The full variable domain, with the rest looked up from reference TRBV7-6 and TRBJ2-7, is GAGVSQSPRYKVTKRGQDVALRCDPISGHVSLYWYRQALGQGPEFLTYFNYEAQQDKSGLPNDRFSAERPEGSISTLTIQRTEQRDSAMYRCASSRDSTYEQYFGPGTRLTVT.